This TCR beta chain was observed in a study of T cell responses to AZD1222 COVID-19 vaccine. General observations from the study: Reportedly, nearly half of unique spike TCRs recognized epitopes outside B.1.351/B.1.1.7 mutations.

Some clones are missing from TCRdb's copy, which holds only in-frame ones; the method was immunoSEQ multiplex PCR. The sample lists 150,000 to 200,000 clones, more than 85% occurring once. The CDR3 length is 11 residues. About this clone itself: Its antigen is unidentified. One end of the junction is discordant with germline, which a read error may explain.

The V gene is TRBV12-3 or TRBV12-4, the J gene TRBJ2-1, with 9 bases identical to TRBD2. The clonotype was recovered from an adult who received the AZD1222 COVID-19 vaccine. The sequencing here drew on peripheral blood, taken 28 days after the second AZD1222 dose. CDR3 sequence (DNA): TGTGCCAGCAGTTCTAGCGGGGAGGTGGTCTTC. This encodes CASSSSGEVVF.